The source of this TCR beta chain is a study of shared clonotypes between healthy human individuals. Concerning this clone: Its antigen remains unknown.

Germline lookup yields CDR1 SGDLS and CDR2 YYNGEE. The V and J ends lost 2 bases and 5 bases respectively, with 13 bases between them. This CDR3 spans 15 amino acids. General study points: Sorted-subset sequencing, rarefaction showed, was incomplete despite large depth. Clonotype sharing among donors, it was expected, would be affected by sequencing depth. Generally, naive subsets came out with larger estimated richness than memory subsets.

Researchers ran the assay at a deep level. Measured with immunoSEQ multiplex PCR; TCRdb has only the in-frame clones, and not every one. Here the sample spans around 1.5 million clones, approximately 98% being singletons. This TCR derives from a man aged 30-40 years in good health. The sequenced sample consisted of naive CD4+ T cells sorted from blood. Subset reported: CD45RA+ positively selected. This chain joins TRBV9 and TRBJ2-2, with D possibly being TRBD1 (7 bases). The CDR3 DNA reads as TGTGCCAGCAGCGTCCATCCAGGGGGGACCGGGGAGCTGTTTTTT. It encodes CASSVHPGGTGELFF.